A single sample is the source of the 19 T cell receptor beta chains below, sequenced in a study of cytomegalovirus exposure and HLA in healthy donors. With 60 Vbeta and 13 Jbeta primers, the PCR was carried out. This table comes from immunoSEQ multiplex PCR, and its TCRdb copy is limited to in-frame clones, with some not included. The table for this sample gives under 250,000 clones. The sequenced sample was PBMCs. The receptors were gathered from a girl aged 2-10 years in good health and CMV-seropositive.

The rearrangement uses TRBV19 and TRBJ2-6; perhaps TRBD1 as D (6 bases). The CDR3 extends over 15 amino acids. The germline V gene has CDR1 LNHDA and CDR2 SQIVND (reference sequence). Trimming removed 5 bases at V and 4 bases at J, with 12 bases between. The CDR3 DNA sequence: TGTGCCAGTAGTGCGCAGGGGTCCGGGGCCAACGTCCTGACTTTC. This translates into CASSAQGSGANVLTF.

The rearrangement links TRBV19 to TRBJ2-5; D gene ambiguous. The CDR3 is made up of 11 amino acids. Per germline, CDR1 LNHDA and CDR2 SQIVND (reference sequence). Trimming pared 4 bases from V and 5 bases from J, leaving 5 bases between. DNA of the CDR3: TGTGCCAGTAGTACGCGGGAGACCCAGTACTTC. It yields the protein CASSTRETQYF.

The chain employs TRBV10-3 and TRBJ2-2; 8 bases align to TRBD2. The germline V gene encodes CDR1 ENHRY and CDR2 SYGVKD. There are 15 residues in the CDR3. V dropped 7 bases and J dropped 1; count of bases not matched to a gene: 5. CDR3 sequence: CAIKTGLENTGELFF. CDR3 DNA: TGTGCCATCAAGACGGGACTAGAGAACACCGGGGAGCTGTTTTTT.

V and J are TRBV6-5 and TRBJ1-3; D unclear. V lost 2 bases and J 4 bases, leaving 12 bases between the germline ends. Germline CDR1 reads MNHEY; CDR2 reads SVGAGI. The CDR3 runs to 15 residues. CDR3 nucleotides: TGTGCCAGCAGTTACGGACTCTTACAGGGAAACACCATATATTTT. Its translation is CASSYGLLQGNTIYF.

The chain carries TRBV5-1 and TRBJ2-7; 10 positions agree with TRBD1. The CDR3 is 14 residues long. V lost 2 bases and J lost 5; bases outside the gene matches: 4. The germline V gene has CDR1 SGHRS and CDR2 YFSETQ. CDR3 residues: CASSFLGQGNEQYF. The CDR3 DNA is TGCGCCAGCAGCTTTCTGGGACAGGGGAACGAGCAGTACTTC.

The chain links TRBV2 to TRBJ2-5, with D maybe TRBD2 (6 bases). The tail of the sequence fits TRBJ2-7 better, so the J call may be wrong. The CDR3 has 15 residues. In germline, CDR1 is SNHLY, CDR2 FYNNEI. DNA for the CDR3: TGTGCCAGCAGGAGGGAGACTAGAACCTACTACGAGCAGTACTTC. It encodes CASRRETRTYYEQYF.

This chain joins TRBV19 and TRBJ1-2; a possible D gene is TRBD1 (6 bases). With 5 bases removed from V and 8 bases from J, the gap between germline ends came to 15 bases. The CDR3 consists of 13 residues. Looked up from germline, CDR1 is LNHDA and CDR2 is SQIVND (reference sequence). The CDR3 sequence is CASSVQQGLGYTF. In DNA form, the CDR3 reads TGTGCCAGTAGTGTCCAACAGGGTTTGGGCTACACCTTC.

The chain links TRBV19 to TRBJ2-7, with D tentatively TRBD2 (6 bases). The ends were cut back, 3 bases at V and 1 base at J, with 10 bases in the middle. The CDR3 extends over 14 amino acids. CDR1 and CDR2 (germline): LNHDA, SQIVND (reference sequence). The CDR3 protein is CASSISGVSYEQYF. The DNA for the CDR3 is TGTGCCAGTAGTATTTCGGGGGTTTCCTACGAGCAGTACTTC.

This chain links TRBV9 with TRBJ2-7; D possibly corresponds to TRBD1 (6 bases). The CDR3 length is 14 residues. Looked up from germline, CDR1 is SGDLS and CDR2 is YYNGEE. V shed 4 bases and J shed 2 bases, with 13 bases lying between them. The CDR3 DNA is TGTGCCAGCAGCCCGACAGGCCAGGCCTACGAGCAGTACTTC. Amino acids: CASSPTGQAYEQYF.

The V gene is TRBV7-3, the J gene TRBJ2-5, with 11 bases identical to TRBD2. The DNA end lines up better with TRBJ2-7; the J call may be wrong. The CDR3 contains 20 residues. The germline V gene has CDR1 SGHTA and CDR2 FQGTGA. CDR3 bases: TGTGCCAGCAGCCAATACGACAGCCTCGTTAGCGGGAGGGCCCCCTACGAGCAGTACTTC. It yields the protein CASSQYDSLVSGRAPYEQYF.

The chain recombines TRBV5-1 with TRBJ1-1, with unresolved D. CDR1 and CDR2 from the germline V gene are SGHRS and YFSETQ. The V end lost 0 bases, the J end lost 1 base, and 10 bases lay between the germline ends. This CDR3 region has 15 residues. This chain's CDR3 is CASSLGPGANTEAFF. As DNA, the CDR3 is TGCGCCAGCAGCTTGGGTCCAGGCGCGAACACTGAAGCTTTCTTT.

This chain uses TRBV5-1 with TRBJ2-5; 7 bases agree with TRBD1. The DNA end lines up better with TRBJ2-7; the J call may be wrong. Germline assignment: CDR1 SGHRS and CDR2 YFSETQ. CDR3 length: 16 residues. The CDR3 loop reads CASSLSQGDKPYEQYF. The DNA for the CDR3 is TGCGCCAGCAGCTTGTCGCAGGGGGACAAACCCTACGAGCAGTACTTC.

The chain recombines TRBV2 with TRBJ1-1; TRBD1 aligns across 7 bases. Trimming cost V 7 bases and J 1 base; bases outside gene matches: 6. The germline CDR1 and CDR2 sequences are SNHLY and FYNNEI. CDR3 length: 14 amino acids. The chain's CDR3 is CASTEGQPNTEAFF. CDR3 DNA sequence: TGTGCCAGCACTGAGGGACAGCCGAACACTGAAGCTTTCTTT.

CDR3 in amino acids: CASSTWTSGRNTDTQYF. The CDR3, as DNA: TGTGCCAGCAGCACATGGACTAGCGGGAGGAACACAGATACGCAGTATTTT. This chain joins TRBV21-1 and TRBJ2-3; the table gives TRBD2 as D, unverified against the DNA. TRBV21-1 is a pseudogene locus. The CDR3 sequence is 17 residues long.

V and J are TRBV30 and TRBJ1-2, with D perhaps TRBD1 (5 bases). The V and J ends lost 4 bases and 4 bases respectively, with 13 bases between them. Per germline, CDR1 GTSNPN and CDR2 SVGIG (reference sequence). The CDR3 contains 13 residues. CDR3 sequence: CAWNLPGRYGYTF. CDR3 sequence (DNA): TGTGCCTGGAACCTCCCAGGGCGCTATGGCTACACCTTC.

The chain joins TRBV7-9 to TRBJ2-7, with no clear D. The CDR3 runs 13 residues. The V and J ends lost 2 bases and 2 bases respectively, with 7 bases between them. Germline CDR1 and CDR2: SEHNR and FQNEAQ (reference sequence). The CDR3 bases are TGTGCCAGCAGCTTATCCCATGCCTACGAGCAGTACTTC. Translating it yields CASSLSHAYEQYF. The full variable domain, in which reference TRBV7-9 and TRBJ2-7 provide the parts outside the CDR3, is DTGVSQNPRHKITKRGQNVTFRCDPISEHNRLYWYRQTLGQGPEFLTYFQNEAQLEKSRLLSDRFSAERPKGSFSTLEIQRTEQGDSAMYLCASSLSHAYEQYFGPGTRLTVT.

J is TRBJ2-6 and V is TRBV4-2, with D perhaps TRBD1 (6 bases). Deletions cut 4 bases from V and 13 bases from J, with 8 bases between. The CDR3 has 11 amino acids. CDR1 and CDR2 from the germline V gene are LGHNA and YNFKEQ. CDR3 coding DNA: TGTGCCAGCAGCCGAGACAGGGTCCTGACTTTC. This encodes CASSRDRVLTF.

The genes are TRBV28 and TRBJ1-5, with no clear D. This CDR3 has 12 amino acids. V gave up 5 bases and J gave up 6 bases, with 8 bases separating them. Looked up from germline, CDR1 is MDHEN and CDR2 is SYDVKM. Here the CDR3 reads CASSPNSQPQHF. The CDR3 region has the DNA TGTGCCAGCAGTCCCAATAGTCAGCCCCAGCATTTT. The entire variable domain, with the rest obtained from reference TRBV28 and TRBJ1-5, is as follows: DVKVTQSSRYLVKRTGEKVFLECVQDMDHENMFWYRQDPGLGLRLIYFSYDVKMKEKGDIPEGYSVSREKKERFSLILESASTNQTSMYLCASSPNSQPQHFGDGTRLSIL.

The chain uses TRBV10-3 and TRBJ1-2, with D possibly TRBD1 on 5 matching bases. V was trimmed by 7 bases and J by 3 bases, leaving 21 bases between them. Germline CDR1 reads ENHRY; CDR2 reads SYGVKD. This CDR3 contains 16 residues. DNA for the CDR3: TGTGCCATCAATGGGGCAGGGCGCCACGGCGACTATGGCTACACCTTC. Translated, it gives CAINGAGRHGDYGYTF.